This T cell receptor (beta chain) was documented in a study of Ad26.COV2.S vaccination and SARS-CoV-2 variants. Germline V lookup: CDR1 LNHNV, CDR2 YYDKDF (reference sequence). CDR3 length: 16 amino acids. The ends were cut back, 0 bases at V and 1 base at J, with 10 bases in the middle. Generated by immunoSEQ multiplex PCR, the TCRdb table keeps only in-frame clones and is missing some. The table records about 330,000 clones, almost 90% of them present only once. This sample's treatment: roughly 18 received Ad26.COV2.S at low or high dose, single or two shots; 5 received placebo; per-sample allocation not given. Day 63 after the first vaccine or placebo injection was the time point for sampling.

This specimen was peripheral blood, taken in a trial of Ad26.COV2.S vaccine versus placebo. The TCR originated in a person between 18 and 65 years old who received the Ad26.COV2.S COVID-19 vaccine or a placebo. The rearrangement uses TRBV15 and TRBJ2-1, with D hard to call. The CDR3 sequence is CATSRDGRLSYNEQFF. The CDR3, as DNA: TGTGCCACCAGCAGAGATGGCCGCCTATCCTACAATGAGCAGTTCTTC.